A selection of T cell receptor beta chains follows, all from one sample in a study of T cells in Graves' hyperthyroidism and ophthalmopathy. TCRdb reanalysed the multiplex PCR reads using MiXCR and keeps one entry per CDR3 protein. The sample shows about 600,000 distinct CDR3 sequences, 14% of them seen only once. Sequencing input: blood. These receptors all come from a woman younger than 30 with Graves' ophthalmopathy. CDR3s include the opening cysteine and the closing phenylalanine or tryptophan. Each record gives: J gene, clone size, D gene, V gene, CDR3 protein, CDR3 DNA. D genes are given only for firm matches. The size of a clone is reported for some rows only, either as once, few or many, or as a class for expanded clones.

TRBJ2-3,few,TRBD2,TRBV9,CASSYYSGSTDTQYF,TGTGCCAGCAGCTACTATAGCGGGAGCACAGATACGCAGTATTTT
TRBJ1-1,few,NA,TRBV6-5,CASSYGDNMGEAFF,TGTGCCAGCAGTTACGGGGACAATATGGGTGAAGCTTTCTTT
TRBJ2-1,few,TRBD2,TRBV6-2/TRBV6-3,CASRFAGGSHEQFF,TGTGCCAGTCGCTTTGCGGGAGGGTCCCATGAGCAGTTCTTC
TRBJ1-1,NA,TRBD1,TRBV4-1,CASSQVGQAPTEAFF,TGCGCCAGCAGCCAAGTAGGACAGGCCCCGACTGAAGCTTTCTTT
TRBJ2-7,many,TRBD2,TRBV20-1,CSARGAGGPYEQYF,TGCAGTGCTCGAGGGGCGGGAGGGCCCTACGAGCAGTACTTC
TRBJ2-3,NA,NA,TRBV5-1,CASSLGISADTQYF,TGCGCCAGCAGCTTGGGGATTAGCGCAGATACGCAGTATTTT
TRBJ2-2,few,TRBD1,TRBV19,CASSIAGGRRTGELFF,TGTGCCAGTAGTATAGCAGGGGGCCGGCGGACCGGGGAGCTGTTTTTT
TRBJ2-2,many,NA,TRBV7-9,CASPVTQGANTGELFF,TGTGCCAGCCCAGTGACACAGGGAGCGAACACCGGGGAGCTGTTTTTT
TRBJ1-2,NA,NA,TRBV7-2,CASSLPRPGHGYTF,TGTGCCAGCAGCTTACCCCGGCCCGGGCATGGCTACACCTTC
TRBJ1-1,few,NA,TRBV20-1,CSANPSGQSSAFF,TGCAGTGCAAACCCTTCCGGACAAAGCTCTGCTTTCTTT
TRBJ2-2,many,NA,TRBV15,CATSRTSNTGELFF,TGTGCCACCAGCAGAACTTCTAACACCGGGGAGCTGTTTTTT
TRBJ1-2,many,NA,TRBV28,CASSPVPYGYTF,TGTGCCAGCAGTCCGGTTCCCTATGGCTACACCTTC
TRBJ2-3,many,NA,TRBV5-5,CASSPFLSTDTQYF,TGTGCCAGCAGCCCCTTTCTCAGCACAGATACGCAGTATTTT
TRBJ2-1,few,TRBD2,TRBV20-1,CSATGTSGSNEQFF,TGCAGTGCTACCGGGACTAGCGGGAGTAATGAGCAGTTCTTC
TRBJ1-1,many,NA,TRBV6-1,CASSHGYGTEAFF,TGTGCCAGCAGCCACGGTTATGGAACTGAAGCTTTCTTT
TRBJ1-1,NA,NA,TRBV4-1,CASSHLVAGLDTEAFF,TGCGCCAGCAGCCACCTGGTCGCAGGGTTGGACACTGAAGCTTTCTTT
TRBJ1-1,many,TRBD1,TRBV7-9,CASSLVEGAGSTEAFF,TGTGCCAGCAGCTTAGTTGAGGGGGCTGGATCCACTGAAGCTTTCTTT
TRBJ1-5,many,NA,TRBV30,CAWSAGFYQPQHF,TGTGCCTGGAGCGCAGGATTCTATCAGCCCCAGCATTTT
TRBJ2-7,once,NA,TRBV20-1,CSARGGDSSYEQYF,TGCAGTGCTAGAGGGGGCGACAGCTCCTACGAGCAGTACTTC
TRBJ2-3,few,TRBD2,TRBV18,CASSPNRGGADTQYF,TGTGCCAGCTCACCCAACCGGGGGGGCGCAGATACGCAGTATTTT